A selection of T cell receptor beta chains follows, all from one sample in a study of early T cells in non-severe SARS-CoV-2 infection. TCRdb itself ran the 5' RACE reads through MiXCR, one entry per CDR3 protein. The repertoire includes tens of thousands of distinct CDR3 sequences, 14% to 15% of them detected once, and about 5.5% sits in the top ten. Sequencing was performed on whole blood. These receptor sequences come from an adult who was a healthcare worker with PCR-confirmed SARS-CoV-2 infection or an uninfected control (not recorded which). Both conserved end residues are part of each CDR3. Each record gives: V gene, clone size, J gene, D gene, CDR3 DNA, CDR3 protein. D genes are given only for firm matches. Clone size is shown for a subset of rows, as once, few, many or a class of expanded clone.

>TRBV7-3|many|TRBJ2-1|TRBD1
TGTGCCAGCAGCCGCCAGCAGGGGGCCCCCTACAATGAGCAGTTCTTC
CASSRQQGAPYNEQFF
>TRBV29-1|NA|TRBJ1-2|NA
TGCAGCGCAGAAGCTTCCAGGGGTTTTGGCTACACCTTC
CSAEASRGFGYTF
>TRBV5-1|many|TRBJ2-2|NA
TGCGCCAGCAAAACGAGTAACACCGGGGAGCTGTTTTTT
CASKTSNTGELFF
>TRBV19|NA|TRBJ2-1|NA
TGTGCCAGCACCATCAGCGGAGCTATTTCCTACAATGAGCAGTTCTTC
CASTISGAISYNEQFF
>TRBV28|few|TRBJ1-2|NA
TGTGCCAGCAGTTTATCCTACTATGGCTACACCTTC
CASSLSYYGYTF
>TRBV6-1|few|TRBJ2-3|NA
TGTGCCAGCGCGGACCCTCCCGCAGATACGCAGTATTTT
CASADPPADTQYF
>TRBV7-9|few|TRBJ2-1|NA
TGTGCCAGCAGCTTTGGGCTAGGGTCAGGGTCCTACAATGAGCAGTTCTTC
CASSFGLGSGSYNEQFF
>TRBV12-3/TRBV12-4|few|TRBJ1-5|TRBD1
TGTGCCAGCAGTTCTAGGGGGCACCAGCCCCAGCATTTT
CASSSRGHQPQHF
>TRBV6-1|many|TRBJ1-5|TRBD1
TGTGCCAGCAGTGGAGACAGGGGCAATCAGCCCCAGCATTTT
CASSGDRGNQPQHF
>TRBV10-1|NA|TRBJ2-5|NA
TGCGCCAGCGGTAAAGCGGATCTGATATGGGAGACCCAGTACTTC
CASGKADLIWETQYF
>TRBV5-1|NA|TRBJ2-3|TRBD2
TGCGCCAGCAGCTTGAAGAGACTAGCGGGACCATGGGATACGCAGTATTTT
CASSLKRLAGPWDTQYF
>TRBV20-1|few|TRBJ1-4|NA
TGCAGTGCTAGAACAGGGTCGGGTGAAAAACTGTTTTTT
CSARTGSGEKLFF
>TRBV5-1|NA|TRBJ1-1|NA
TGCGCCAGCAGCGAGGGTGAAACTGAAGCTTTCTTT
CASSEGETEAFF
>TRBV12-3/TRBV12-4|NA|TRBJ1-6|NA
TGTGCCAGCAGTCGGGACTATTCACCCCTCCACTTT
CASSRDYSPLHF
>TRBV9|few|TRBJ2-5|NA
TGTGCCAGCAGCGGGACTGGAAGCGGTGAGACCCAGTACTTC
CASSGTGSGETQYF
>TRBV12-5|NA|TRBJ2-3|NA
TGTGCTAGTGGTGGGCTTAGCACAGATACGCAGTATTTT
CASGGLSTDTQYF
>TRBV6-6|NA|TRBJ1-6|TRBD1
TGTGCCACCGAGGACAGGGAGGATTCACCCCTCCACTTT
CATEDREDSPLHF
>TRBV28|NA|TRBJ2-7|NA
TGTGCCAGCAGTTTATTCGCAGAGCAGTACTTC
CASSLFAEQYF
>TRBV5-8|NA|TRBJ1-2|TRBD1
TGTGCCAGCAGCCTAGGACAGGGCGAAGCTAACTATGGCTACACCTTC
CASSLGQGEANYGYTF
>TRBV29-1|few|TRBJ2-7|NA
TGCAGCGTTGAGCGCGGGGACTACGAGCAGTACTTC
CSVERGDYEQYF
>TRBV7-9|once|TRBJ2-1|NA
TGTGCCAGCAGCTTAGTTCCCCTAGGCGAGCAGTTCTTC
CASSLVPLGEQFF
>TRBV5-4|NA|TRBJ2-3|TRBD2
TGTGCCAGCAGCTCATCGGGGAGGGGCACAGATACGCAGTATTTT
CASSSSGRGTDTQYF
>TRBV30|few|TRBJ2-1|TRBD2
TGTGCCTGGAGTGAGGGTAGCGGGAGACGGGATGAGCAGTTCTTC
CAWSEGSGRRDEQFF
>TRBV9|NA|TRBJ2-1|NA
TGTGCCAGCAGCGTAGACCATGAGCAGTTCTTC
CASSVDHEQFF
>TRBV12-3/TRBV12-4|NA|TRBJ2-5|TRBD2
TGTGCCAGCAGTCAGTGGGAGGGCCGGTTTGGGACCCAGTACTTC
CASSQWEGRFGTQYF
>TRBV29-1|NA|TRBJ2-3|TRBD2
TGCAGCGTTTCTCCGACTAGCGGGATCACAGATACGCAGTATTTT
CSVSPTSGITDTQYF
>TRBV7-2|NA|TRBJ2-7|NA
TGTGCCAGCAGCTTAGGGAGCAACCTCCGCGAGCAGTACTTC
CASSLGSNLREQYF
>TRBV7-2|NA|TRBJ2-7|TRBD2
TGTGCCAGCAGCTTAGAGGCTAGCGGGCGGTACGAGCAGTACTTC
CASSLEASGRYEQYF
>TRBV2|many|TRBJ1-6|NA
TGTGCCAGCACGCAGACTGCAAATTCACCCCTCCACTTT
CASTQTANSPLHF
>TRBV11-2|NA|TRBJ2-1|NA
TGTGCCAGCAGCTTAACGGCAGAGATATACAATGAGCAGTTCTTC
CASSLTAEIYNEQFF
>TRBV12-3/TRBV12-4|many|TRBJ2-2|TRBD1
TGTGCCAGCGAGGACAGGGCCAACACCGGGGAGCTGTTTTTT
CASEDRANTGELFF
>TRBV4-3|many|TRBJ2-1|TRBD2
TGCGCCAGCAGCCACAGTAGCGGGAGGGACAATGAGCAGTTCTTC
CASSHSSGRDNEQFF
>TRBV7-9|few|TRBJ1-3|NA
TGTGCCAGCAGCTGGAGGGGTGGAAACACCATATATTTT
CASSWRGGNTIYF
>TRBV14|NA|TRBJ2-7|TRBD1
TGTGCCAGCAGCCAAGCTGGGACAGGGAATCAGTACTTC
CASSQAGTGNQYF
>TRBV20-1|NA|TRBJ2-7|NA
TGCAGTGCTAGCCAGGGACTGCTTGGGTACGAGCAGTACTTC
CSASQGLLGYEQYF
>TRBV28|few|TRBJ2-3|NA
TGTGCCAGCGCCCCCGCGGGAAGCACAGATACGCAGTATTTT
CASAPAGSTDTQYF
>TRBV30|few|TRBJ2-1|TRBD2
TGTGCCTGGAGGAAATATAGCGGGGAGTACAATGAGCAGTTCTTC
CAWRKYSGEYNEQFF
>TRBV5-4|NA|TRBJ2-3|NA
TGTGCCAGCAGCTTAACGGAGGAGGGAGTAGATACGCAGTATTTT
CASSLTEEGVDTQYF
>TRBV12-3/TRBV12-4|NA|TRBJ2-7|TRBD2
TGTGCCAGCAGTCGGGCTAGCGGGGTCCACGAGCAGTACTTC
CASSRASGVHEQYF
>TRBV2|few|TRBJ2-3|NA
TGTGCCACTCAGGGCACAGATACGCAGTATTTT
CATQGTDTQYF
>TRBV27|NA|TRBJ2-3|TRBD2
TGTGCCAGCAGCCCGGGACATCTAGCGGGAGCAGGCACAGATACGCAGTATTTT
CASSPGHLAGAGTDTQYF
>TRBV5-3|few|TRBJ2-3|TRBD2
TGTGCCAGAAGCTCGATTAGCGGGAGGAGAGATACGCAGTATTTT
CARSSISGRRDTQYF
>TRBV28|few|TRBJ2-2|NA
TGTGCCAGCAGTTTGAGTCGGGGGACCGGGGAGCTGTTTTTT
CASSLSRGTGELFF
>TRBV29-1|many|TRBJ1-2|NA
TGCAGCGGTATTAGGGCTTCTGGCTACACCTTC
CSGIRASGYTF